This TCR beta chain came from a study of early T cells in non-severe SARS-CoV-2 infection. Study-level information: Sequencing targeted bulk RNA from unsorted whole blood, leaving chains unpaired. Study-wide points: The matching step, a VDJdb search, favored anti-spike CD8 responses and missed private and CD4 specificities.

Germline lookup yields CDR1 MNHEY and CDR2 SMNVEV (reference sequence). The CDR3 runs to 16 residues. After removal of 2 bases from V and 2 bases from J, the junction contained 5 bases not matched to a gene. The TCR library protocol attached unique molecular identifiers to the individual cDNA molecules. TCRdb independently ran MiXCR on the 5' RACE reads; one entry per CDR3 protein. The table has under 70,000 distinct CDR3 sequences, around 5.6% seen once; the top ten hold approximately 6.3%. This clonotype was seen only a few times. The antigen is not known. The sequenced sample was whole blood. The source is an adult who was a healthcare worker with PCR-confirmed SARS-CoV-2 infection or an uninfected control (not recorded which). V is TRBV27 and J is TRBJ2-3; 9 nucleotides align to TRBD1. The CDR3 nucleotides are TGTGCCAGCAGTTTACCGGGACAGGGCCACACAGATACGCAGTATTTT. This codes for CASSLPGQGHTDTQYF.